There are a few counts of the clone carrying this T cell receptor (beta chain). Its antigen is unknown. The V gene end was trimmed by 2 bases and the J gene end by 7 bases; junction bases not matched to a gene: 10. CDR3 length: 15 amino acids. Germline loops: CDR1 KGHSH, CDR2 LQKENI. This specimen belongs to a study of T cells in Graves' hyperthyroidism and ophthalmopathy. Study findings and constraints: A 13 V-J signature model discriminated ophthalmopathy versus stable hyperthyroidism.

The investigators amplified TCR beta CDR3 regions from RNA transcripts. First-round RT-PCR of the TCR CDR3 relied on the HTBI primer set. A single record per CDR3 protein comes from TCRdb applying MiXCR to the multiplex PCR reads. The table records roughly 300,000 distinct CDR3 sequences, less than 30% of them present only once. This TCR was recovered from a man aged 40-49 years with Graves' hyperthyroidism that later progressed to Graves' ophthalmopathy. V and J are TRBV18 and TRBJ1-1; 7 positions match TRBD1. The sample was blood. The CDR3 DNA reads as TGTGCCAGCTCACCAAGTACAGGGGAAAGGAGTGAAGCTTTCTTT. Encoded protein: CASSPSTGERSEAFF.